This TCR beta chain was captured by sequencing in a study of T cell responses to AZD1222 COVID-19 vaccine. Broader study findings: Baseline testing showed seropositivity in only 6 or 7 AZD1222 recipients. No repertoire was sampled before or during the peak T cell response, only after it.

Libraries were prepared by immunoSEQ multiplex PCR; TCRdb keeps only in-frame clonotypes and omits some of them. This sample has about 90,000 clones, with around 91% found just once. Concerning this clone: The antigen is not known.

This receptor was obtained from an adult in good health. This material consisted of peripheral blood, taken on day 0 of MenACWY control vaccination.

This CDR3 is CASSRQGSGEQYF. The CDR3 bases are TGTGCCAGCAGTAGACAGGGCTCGGGCGAGCAGTACTTC. This chain joins TRBV6-2 or TRBV6-3 and TRBJ2-7; 7 positions agree with TRBD1. J gave up 6 bases and V 5 bases, and 7 bases lay outside the gene matches. CDR3 length: 13 amino acids. In germline, CDR1 is MNHEY, CDR2 SVGEGT.